Below are 14 T cell receptor beta chains sequenced from a single sample in a study of T cells in Graves' hyperthyroidism and ophthalmopathy. From RNA transcripts, TCR beta CDR3 regions were amplified. RT-PCR in the first round (using the HTBI primer set) targeted the TCR CDR3. From the multiplex PCR reads, TCRdb called clonotypes with MiXCR, one entry per CDR3 protein. The sample lists approximately 870,000 distinct CDR3 sequences; roughly 37% were seen once. Sequenced material: blood. The receptors were gathered from a man younger than 30 with Graves' hyperthyroidism.

In this sample, this clonotype turned up many times. The rearrangement joins TRBV2 to TRBJ1-2; D is unresolved. Germline V gene lookup returns CDR1 SNHLY and CDR2 FYNNEI. The germline V and J ends were trimmed by 4 bases and 0 bases, with 12 bases remaining between them. The CDR3 consists of 15 residues. The CDR3 nucleotides are TGTGCCAGCAGTGGGGAACAGCCTGCTAACTATGGCTACACCTTC. This encodes CASSGEQPANYGYTF.

This chain links TRBV11-2 with TRBJ2-2; weak D call: TRBD2 (6 bases). The CDR3 is 15 amino acids. The germline CDR1 and CDR2 sequences are SGHAT and FQNNGV. Trimming removed 5 bases from V and 8 bases from J, with 18 bases in between. The CDR3 is CASSPVRERGGELFF. For the CDR3, the DNA is TGTGCCAGCAGCCCGGTCCGGGAGAGGGGAGGGGAGCTGTTTTTT.

The genes are TRBV7-6 and TRBJ1-5, with D uncertain. V shed 1 base and J shed 3 bases, with 10 bases lying between them. The CDR3 spans 15 residues. The germline CDR1 and CDR2 sequences are SGHVS and FNYEAQ. The CDR3 reads CASSLGRGVNQPQHF. CDR3 DNA sequence: TGTGCCAGCAGCTTAGGACGAGGAGTCAATCAGCCCCAGCATTTT.

This clonotype has ten or more counts. The chain links TRBV2 to TRBJ1-3; D not certain. V was trimmed by 7 bases and J by 0 bases, leaving 10 bases between them. Germline assignment: CDR1 SNHLY and CDR2 FYNNEI. This CDR3 contains 14 residues. CDR3 in amino acids: CASKTLISGNTIYF. The DNA of the CDR3 is TGTGCCAGCAAAACCCTCATCTCTGGAAACACCATATATTTT. The full variable domain, rest sourced from reference TRBV2 and TRBJ1-3, is EPEVTQTPSHQVTQMGQEVILRCVPISNHLYFYWYRQILGQKVEFLVSFYNNEISEKSEIFDDQFSVERPDGSNFTLKIRSTKLEDSAMYFCASKTLISGNTIYFGEGSWLTVV.

The chain links TRBV6-2 or TRBV6-3 to TRBJ2-5; 9 bases align to TRBD1. V shed 4 bases and J 3 bases; nucleotides not matched to a gene: 9. CDR3 size: 16 residues. The germline CDR1 and CDR2 sequences are MNHEY and SVGEGT. This chain's CDR3 is CASSSSIGTGKETQYF. CDR3 nucleotide sequence: TGTGCCAGCAGTTCCTCCATCGGGACAGGGAAAGAGACCCAGTACTTC.

This clonotype occurred many times. The genes are TRBV10-3 and TRBJ1-2; D gene unclear. The CDR3 totals 14 residues. V was trimmed by 0 bases and J by 8 bases, leaving 13 bases between them. Germline V gene lookup returns CDR1 ENHRY and CDR2 SYGVKD. The CDR3: CAISESMGFWGYTF. The CDR3 nucleotides are TGTGCCATCAGTGAGTCTATGGGCTTCTGGGGCTACACCTTC.

This clonotype showed up just a few times. The chain uses TRBV7-9 and TRBJ1-1, with D maybe TRBD1 (5 bases). Germline V lookup: CDR1 SEHNR, CDR2 FQNEAQ (reference sequence). Trimming stripped 3 bases from V and 10 bases from J, with 21 bases between. The CDR3 is 15 amino acids. The CDR3 loop is CASSFEEVFPGRAFF. The CDR3 region has the DNA TGTGCCAGCAGCTTTGAGGAGGTTTTTCCGGGGCGAGCTTTCTTT.

The chain joins TRBV2 to TRBJ2-2; no definite D call. V dropped 7 bases and J dropped 3 bases, with 9 bases sitting between them. Germline V gene data show CDR1 as SNHLY and CDR2 as FYNNEI. The CDR3 is 13 residues long. CDR3 in DNA: TGTGCCAGCACCCCAGACTACACCGGGGAGCTGTTTTTT. Its translation is CASTPDYTGELFF. The full variable domain, rest sourced from reference TRBV2 and TRBJ2-2, is EPEVTQTPSHQVTQMGQEVILRCVPISNHLYFYWYRQILGQKVEFLVSFYNNEISEKSEIFDDQFSVERPDGSNFTLKIRSTKLEDSAMYFCASTPDYTGELFFGEGSRLTVL.

The sample holds many counts of this clonotype. The CDR3 DNA is TGTGCCAGCCAAGTCCGGGACAGGGTAAACGAGCAGTACTTC. This gives the protein CASQVRDRVNEQYF. The V call is TRBV2, the J call TRBJ2-7; TRBD1 agrees at 9 bases. This CDR3 has 14 residues. The germline CDR1 and CDR2 sequences are SNHLY and FYNNEI. V trimming: 8 bases; J trimming: 5 bases; junction bases outside the gene matches: 10.

V usage is TRBV15 and J usage is TRBJ2-5; 14 bases align to TRBD2. Germline V CDR1 and CDR2: LNHNV, YYDKDF (reference sequence). This CDR3 is built from 18 residues. The ends lost 10 bases at V and 2 bases at J; junction bases unmatched: 15. In DNA, the CDR3 is TGTGCCAGCAGTGAAGAGTCGGGACTAGCGGGGGAGCAAGAGACCCAGTACTTC. It codes for CASSEESGLAGEQETQYF.

The rearrangement uses TRBV18 and TRBJ2-7; 7 bases match TRBD1. This CDR3 spans 15 amino acids. J lost 0 bases, V lost 2 bases, and 4 bases had no gene match. Germline loops: CDR1 KGHSH, CDR2 LQKENI. CDR3 in DNA: TGTGCCAGCTCACCAATAGGGGACAGCTCCTACGAGCAGTACTTC. Protein sequence: CASSPIGDSSYEQYF.

V is TRBV25-1 and J is TRBJ1-5; the match to TRBD1 covers 8 bases. J lost 6 bases, V lost 1 base, and 2 bases had no gene match. This CDR3 is built from 14 residues. Germline CDR1 and CDR2: MGHDK and SYGVNS. The CDR3 DNA reads as TGTGCCAGCAGTGAATCAGGGGGCATTCAGCCCCAGCATTTT. Amino acid sequence: CASSESGGIQPQHF.

The chain has TRBV7-8 and TRBJ2-2; a possible D gene is TRBD1 (6 bases). The CDR3 runs 17 residues. CDR1 is SGHVS, CDR2 FQNEAQ, per germline. The V end lost 4 bases, the J end lost 1 base, and 16 bases lay between the germline ends. The CDR3 nucleotides are TGTGCCAGCAGCTACAAACGGGACACCCGGAACACCGGGGAGCTGTTTTTT. This encodes CASSYKRDTRNTGELFF. Combining the CDR3 with reference TRBV7-8 and TRBJ2-2 gives the whole variable domain GAGVSQSPRYKVAKRGQDVALRCDPISGHVSLFWYQQALGQGPEFLTYFQNEAQLDKSGLPSDRFFAERPEGSVSTLKIQRTQQEDSAVYLCASSYKRDTRNTGELFFGEGSRLTVL.

The chain combines TRBV5-1 with TRBJ2-2, with TRBD2 identical over 11 bases. Germline V gene sequence: CDR1 SGHRS, CDR2 YFSETQ. This CDR3 comprises 16 residues. J was trimmed by 3 bases and V by 1 base; bases with no gene match: 2. CDR3 region: CASSLSGLADTGELFF. CDR3 in DNA: TGCGCCAGCAGCTTGTCGGGACTAGCGGACACCGGGGAGCTGTTTTTT. The full variable domain, completed using reference TRBV5-1 and TRBJ2-2, is KAGVTQTPRYLIKTRGQQVTLSCSPISGHRSVSWYQQTPGQGLQFLFEYFSETQRNKGNFPGRFSGRQFSNSRSEMNVSTLELGDSALYLCASSLSGLADTGELFFGEGSRLTVL.